This T cell receptor (beta chain) comes out of a study of shared clonotypes between healthy human individuals. This CDR3 is built from 16 residues. V shed 2 bases and J 4 bases; nucleotides not matched to a gene: 5. The V gene's germline CDR1 is SGHRS and CDR2 YFSETQ. CD8 cells classed as naive were CD45RO-negative and positively selected for CCR7, excluding terminally differentiated effector memory CD45RA+ cells. Samples underwent the assay at deep level. Study processing details: ImmunoSEQ junction-only sequences lacked quality scores, so their filtering differed. Clones were read by immunoSEQ multiplex PCR, and TCRdb kept only the in-frame ones, dropping some. V and J calls and clone size are those listed in that table; D and trimming were worked out from the DNA. The data hold about 820,000 clones, with approximately 92% observed a single time.

Sequenced: naive CD8+ T cells sorted from blood. The chain combines TRBV5-1 with TRBJ2-2; 10 positions match TRBD2. The sequence was obtained from a man aged 30 to 39 in good health. CDR3 residues: CASSFSGRAGTGELFF. In DNA, the CDR3 is TGCGCCAGCAGCTTCAGCGGGAGGGCCGGCACCGGGGAGCTGTTTTTT.